The source of this TCR beta chain is a study of blood T cell repertoires in COVID-19. Overall study: There were acute and convalescent COVID-19 samples, and they came from the United States, Italy and Spain. T cells, B-cell-depleted T cells, or PBMCs supplied cDNA or gDNA.

V was clipped by 3 bases and J by 9 bases; unmatched bases: 13. This CDR3 is built from 17 residues. The germline V gene encodes CDR1 MDHEN and CDR2 SYDVKM. This clone was counted between two and nine times. Original processing notes: Quantification of nucleated cells was approximated via reference gene primer amplification. The data were produced by immunoSEQ multiplex PCR, yet TCRdb's version contains in-frame clones alone and is incomplete. The V and J calls and clone size are taken from that table; D and trimming were inferred from the DNA. The sample carries a few hundred thousand clones, roughly 91% recorded once.

Input material: peripheral blood. V usage is TRBV28 and J usage is TRBJ1-6; 8 bases line up with TRBD1. The source of this sequence is a man in his fifties with active or convalescent COVID-19. Here the CDR3 DNA reads TGTGCCAGCAGTTTTAGTTCCGCTACAGGGGGTTTTTCACCCCTCCACTTT. As protein: CASSFSSATGGFSPLHF.